The entry that follows covers one T cell receptor beta chain sequence. The antigen remains unidentified. The CDR3 has 16 residues. Trimming at V came to 5 bases and at J to 7 bases, leaving 16 bases not matched to a gene. From germline, CDR1 is GTSNPN and CDR2 SVGIG (reference sequence). These data come from a study of vaccination and CD4 T cells after COVID-19. Described treatment: approximately nine-day PBMC culture with coronavirus spike peptide pools or control peptides (ViraFEST assay). The Oncomine TCR Beta short-read assay sequenced DNA from cultured CD4+ T cells. Each CDR3 protein gets one entry after TCRdb re-called the PCR reads with MiXCR. Among 3,500 to 4,000 distinct CDR3 sequences listed, 17% were seen once.

The chain joins TRBV30 to TRBJ2-1; 8 bases fit TRBD2. The specimen sequenced was CD4+ T cells from blood, cultured in vitro. This clonotype originated in a human donor who had recovered from COVID-19. CDR3 in amino acids: CAWEGGGQFTSNEQFF. CDR3 DNA sequence: TGTGCCTGGGAGGGCGGGGGGCAATTTACTTCGAATGAGCAGTTCTTC.